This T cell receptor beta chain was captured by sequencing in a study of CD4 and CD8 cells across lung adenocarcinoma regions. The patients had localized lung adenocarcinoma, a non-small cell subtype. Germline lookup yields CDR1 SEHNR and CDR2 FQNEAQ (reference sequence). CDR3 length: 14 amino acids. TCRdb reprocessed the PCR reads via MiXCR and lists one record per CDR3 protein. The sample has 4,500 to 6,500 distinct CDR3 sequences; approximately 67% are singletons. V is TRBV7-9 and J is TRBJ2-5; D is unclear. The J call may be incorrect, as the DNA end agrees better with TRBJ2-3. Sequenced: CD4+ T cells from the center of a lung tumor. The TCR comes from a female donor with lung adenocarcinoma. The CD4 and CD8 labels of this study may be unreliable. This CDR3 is CASSLTGVTDTQYF. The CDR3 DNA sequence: TGTGCCAGCAGCTTAACTGGCGTGACAGATACGCAGTATTTT.